This T cell receptor beta chain originates from a study of cytomegalovirus exposure and HLA in healthy donors. The junction had 8 bases not matched to a gene; V was cut back by 4 bases and J by 6 bases. CDR3 length: 16 residues. CDR1 is SGHTA and CDR2 is FQGTGA in the germline V gene. Primers included in the PCR were 60 Vbeta and 13 Jbeta primers. Profiled with immunoSEQ multiplex PCR; TCRdb holds only in-frame clones, not every one. The sample yields under 150,000 clones, around 77% seen once. The V call is TRBV7-3, the J call TRBJ2-3; 12 bases are shared with TRBD2. This clonotype was obtained from a woman between 45 and 65 years old in good health and CMV-seronegative. Source material: PBMCs. The CDR3 DNA reads TGTGCCAGCAGCTCTGTGACTAGCGGGAGTCTGGATACGCAGTATTTT. Its protein is CASSSVTSGSLDTQYF.